This TCR beta chain was sequenced in a study of T cell changes during pregnancy in multiple sclerosis. The CDR3 is 15 residues long. Germline CDR1 reads SGHVS; CDR2 reads FQNEAQ. Trimming left V 2 bases short and J 0 bases short, with 11 bases between. Assay used: immunoSEQ multiplex PCR; TCRdb lists only in-frame clones, some missing. The sample contains some 80,000 clones, 90% to 95% of which appear only once. The TCR originated in a female donor with multiple sclerosis, enrolled in a pregnancy study. V and J are TRBV7-8 and TRBJ2-7, with D tentatively TRBD2 (6 bases). The sample was peripheral blood, taken in the first trimester of pregnancy. In DNA, the CDR3 is TGTGCCAGCAGCTTACCGGGGGATCGCTCCTACGAGCAGTACTTC. This translates into CASSLPGDRSYEQYF. Variable domain in full (rest from reference TRBV7-8 and TRBJ2-7): GAGVSQSPRYKVAKRGQDVALRCDPISGHVSLFWYQQALGQGPEFLTYFQNEAQLDKSGLPSDRFFAERPEGSVSTLKIQRTQQEDSAVYLCASSLPGDRSYEQYFGPGTRLTVT.